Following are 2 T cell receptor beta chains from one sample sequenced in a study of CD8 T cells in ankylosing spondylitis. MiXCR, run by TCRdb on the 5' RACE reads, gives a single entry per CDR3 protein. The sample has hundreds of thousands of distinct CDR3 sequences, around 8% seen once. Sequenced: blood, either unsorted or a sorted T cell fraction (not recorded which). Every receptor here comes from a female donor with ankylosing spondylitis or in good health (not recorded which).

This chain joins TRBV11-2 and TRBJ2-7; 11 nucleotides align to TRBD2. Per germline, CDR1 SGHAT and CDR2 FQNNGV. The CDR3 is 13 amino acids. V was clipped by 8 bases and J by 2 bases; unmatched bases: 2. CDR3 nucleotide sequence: TGTGCCAGCCGACTAGCGGGGCCCTACGAGCAGTACTTC. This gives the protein CASRLAGPYEQYF.

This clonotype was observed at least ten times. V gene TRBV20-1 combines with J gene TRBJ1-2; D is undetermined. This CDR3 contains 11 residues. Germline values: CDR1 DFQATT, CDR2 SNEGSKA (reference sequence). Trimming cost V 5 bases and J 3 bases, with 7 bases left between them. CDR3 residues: CSAQRDYGYTF. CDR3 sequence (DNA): TGCAGTGCTCAACGGGACTATGGCTACACCTTC.